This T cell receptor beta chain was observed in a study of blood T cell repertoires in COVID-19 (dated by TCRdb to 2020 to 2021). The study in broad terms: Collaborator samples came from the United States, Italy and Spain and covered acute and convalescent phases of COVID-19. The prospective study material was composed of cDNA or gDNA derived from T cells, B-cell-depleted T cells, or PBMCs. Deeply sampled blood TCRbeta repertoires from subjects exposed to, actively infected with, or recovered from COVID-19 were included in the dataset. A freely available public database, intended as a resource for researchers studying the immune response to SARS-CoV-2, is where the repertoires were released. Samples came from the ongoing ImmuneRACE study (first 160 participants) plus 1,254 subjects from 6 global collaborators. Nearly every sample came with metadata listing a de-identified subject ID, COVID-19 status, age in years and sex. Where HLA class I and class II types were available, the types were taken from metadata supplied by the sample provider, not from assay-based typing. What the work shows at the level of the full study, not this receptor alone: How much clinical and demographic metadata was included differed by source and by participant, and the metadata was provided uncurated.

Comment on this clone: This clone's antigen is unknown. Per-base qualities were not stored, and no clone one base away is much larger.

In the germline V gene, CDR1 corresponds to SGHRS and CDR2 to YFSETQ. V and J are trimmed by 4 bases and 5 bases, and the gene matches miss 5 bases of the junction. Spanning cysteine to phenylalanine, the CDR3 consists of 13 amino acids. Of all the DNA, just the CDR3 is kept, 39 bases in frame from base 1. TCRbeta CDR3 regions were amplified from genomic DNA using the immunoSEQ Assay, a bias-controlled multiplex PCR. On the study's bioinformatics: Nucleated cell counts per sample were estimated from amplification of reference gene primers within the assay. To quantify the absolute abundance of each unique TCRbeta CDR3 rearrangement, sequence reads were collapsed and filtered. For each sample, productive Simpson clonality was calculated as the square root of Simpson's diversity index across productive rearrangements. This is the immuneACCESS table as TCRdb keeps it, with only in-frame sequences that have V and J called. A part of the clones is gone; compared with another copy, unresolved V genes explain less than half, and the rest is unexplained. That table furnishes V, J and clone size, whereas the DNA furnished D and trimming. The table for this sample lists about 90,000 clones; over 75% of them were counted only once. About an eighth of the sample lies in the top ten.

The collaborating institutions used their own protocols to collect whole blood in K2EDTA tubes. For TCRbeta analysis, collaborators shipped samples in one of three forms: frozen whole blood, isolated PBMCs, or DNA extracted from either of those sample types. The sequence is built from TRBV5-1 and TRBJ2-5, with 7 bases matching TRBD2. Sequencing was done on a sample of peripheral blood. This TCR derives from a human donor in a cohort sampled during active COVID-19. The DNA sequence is TGCGCCAGCAGCAGGGACTATGGCGAGACCCAGTACTTC. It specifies CASSRDYGETQYF.